A selection of T cell receptor beta chains follows, all from one sample in a study of T cell changes during pregnancy in multiple sclerosis. Data came from immunoSEQ multiplex PCR; TCRdb stores just in-frame clones and leaves some out. Of 85,000 to 130,000 clones listed, roughly 93% are singletons. Sequences were derived from peripheral blood, sampled before pregnancy. The receptors were gathered from a female donor with multiple sclerosis, enrolled in a pregnancy study. The CDR3 runs from the conserved cysteine through the conserved F or W. A D gene is named only where the DNA matches it firmly. Clone size is given for some rows only: seen once, a few or many times, or a class if the clone is expanded.

v_call,d_call,clone_size,j_call,cdr3_aa,cdr3_nt
TRBV6-4,TRBD1,.,TRBJ1-2,CASSRTSGQPYGYTF,TGTGCCAGCAGTAGGACTTCGGGACAGCCCTATGGCTACACCTTC
TRBV10-2,.,.,TRBJ2-7,CASSEISYEQYF,TGCGCCAGCAGTGAAATTAGCTACGAGCAGTACTTC
TRBV19,.,.,TRBJ2-1,CASSIVTSRGRYNEQFF,TGTGCCAGTAGTATAGTAACTAGCAGAGGGCGGTACAATGAGCAGTTCTTC
TRBV7-9,TRBD2,.,TRBJ2-3,CASSTRTSGSLQYF,TGTGCCAGCAGCACTAGGACTAGCGGGAGTTTGCAGTATTTT
TRBV5-1,.,.,TRBJ2-5,CASSLSVRAEETQYF,TGCGCCAGCAGCTTATCGGTCAGGGCCGAAGAGACCCAGTACTTC
TRBV2,TRBD2,once,TRBJ2-1,CASSGSSGGDNEQFF,TGTGCCAGCAGTGGGTCTAGCGGGGGAGACAATGAGCAGTTCTTC
TRBV10-1,.,.,TRBJ1-1,CASSPGGSEAFF,TGCGCCAGCAGTCCGGGGGGGAGTGAAGCTTTCTTT
TRBV29-1,.,.,TRBJ2-7,CSVRTVDTYEQYF,TGCAGCGTTCGGACAGTGGACACCTACGAGCAGTACTTC
TRBV5-1,.,.,TRBJ1-1,CASSFRPGGSLVNTEAFF,TGCGCCAGCAGCTTCCGCCCCGGGGGTTCTCTGGTGAACACTGAAGCTTTCTTT
TRBV7-3,.,.,TRBJ1-1,CASSPQGYTEAFF,TGTGCCAGCAGCCCCCAGGGGTACACTGAAGCTTTCTTT
TRBV19,.,.,TRBJ1-2,CASSMAGNYGYTF,TGTGCCAGTAGTATGGCAGGGAATTATGGCTACACCTTC
TRBV6-1,TRBD2,once,TRBJ2-7,CASRASGSYEQYF,TGTGCCAGCAGGGCTAGCGGGAGCTACGAGCAGTACTTC
TRBV4-1,.,few,TRBJ1-2,CASNLGGHYGYTF,TGCGCCAGCAACCTGGGGGGACACTATGGCTACACCTTC
TRBV5-4,.,.,TRBJ1-2,CASSSPGGYYGYTF,TGTGCCAGCAGCTCCCCGGGGGGGTATTATGGCTACACCTTC
TRBV23-1,.,.,TRBJ1-1,CASSQYTGTEAFF,TGCGCCAGCAGTCAATATACGGGCACTGAAGCTTTCTTT
TRBV12-5,TRBD2,.,TRBJ2-1,CASGLYSGRSYNEQFF,TGTGCTAGTGGTTTGTATAGCGGGAGATCCTACAATGAGCAGTTCTTC
TRBV15,.,once,TRBJ1-2,CATSRVRADGYTF,TGTGCCACCAGCAGAGTGAGGGCCGATGGCTACACCTTC
TRBV29-1,TRBD2,.,TRBJ2-1,CSLGLVNDEQFF,TGCAGCTTGGGACTAGTTAACGATGAGCAGTTCTTC
TRBV7-6,TRBD1,.,TRBJ2-7,CASSSSGQGVEQYF,TGTGCCAGCAGCTCTTCGGGACAGGGGGTCGAGCAGTACTTC
TRBV20-1,.,once,TRBJ1-2,CSAMQGYGYTF,TGCAGTGCAATGCAGGGTTATGGCTACACCTTC
TRBV5-1,TRBD2,.,TRBJ2-3,CASSSRQRGSPESQYF,TGCGCCAGCAGCTCCAGGCAGCGGGGCTCACCCGAGTCGCAGTATTTT
TRBV29-1,TRBD2,.,TRBJ2-3,CSVEVAAGGTQYF,TGCAGCGTTGAAGTAGCCGCGGGAGGTACGCAGTATTTT
TRBV27,.,.,TRBJ2-7,CASSFGQAYEQYF,TGTGCCAGCAGTTTCGGTCAGGCCTACGAGCAGTACTTC
TRBV28,.,.,TRBJ2-2,CASSTTDSLINTGELFF,TGTGCCAGCAGTACGACAGACTCCCTTATCAACACCGGGGAGCTGTTTTTT
TRBV2,TRBD1,.,TRBJ2-7,CASSELTGGISEQYF,TGTGCCAGCAGTGAATTGACAGGGGGCATCTCCGAGCAGTACTTC
TRBV11-1,TRBD2,.,TRBJ2-5,CASSPLAVLETQYF,TGTGCCAGCAGTCCACTAGCGGTCCTTGAGACCCAGTACTTC
TRBV9,TRBD2,once,TRBJ2-1,CASSGGLAALHEQFF,TGTGCCAGCAGCGGAGGACTAGCGGCCTTGCATGAGCAGTTCTTC
TRBV15,.,.,TRBJ2-3,CATSFSPTGNSDTQYF,TGTGCCACCAGCTTTAGTCCCACGGGGAATTCGGATACGCAGTATTTT
TRBV5-1,TRBD2,.,TRBJ2-1,CASSLGLAGGHSYNEQFF,TGCGCCAGCAGCTTGGGACTAGCGGGAGGGCACTCCTACAATGAGCAGTTCTTC
TRBV2,.,.,TRBJ2-6,CASSERQEPTGANVLTF,TGTGCCAGCAGTGAACGACAGGAACCTACTGGGGCCAACGTCCTGACTTTC
TRBV10-1,TRBD2,.,TRBJ2-1,CATATSGSDEQFF,TGCGCCACCGCGACTAGCGGGAGTGATGAGCAGTTCTTC
TRBV11-2,TRBD1,.,TRBJ2-3,CASGSLTGGTDTQYF,TGTGCTAGCGGCTCCTTGACAGGGGGCACAGATACGCAGTATTTT
TRBV7-8,.,.,TRBJ1-5,CASSLVPGGQPQHF,TGTGCCAGCAGCTTAGTACCGGGAGGTCAGCCCCAGCATTTT
TRBV27,.,.,TRBJ2-7,CASSFALGVGEQYF,TGTGCCAGCAGTTTCGCCCTCGGGGTAGGCGAGCAGTACTTC
TRBV2,TRBD1,.,TRBJ2-1,CASSAPDRDLNEQFF,TGTGCCAGCAGTGCGCCGGACAGGGATTTGAATGAGCAGTTCTTC
TRBV2,.,.,TRBJ1-5,CASSSYSNQPQHF,TGTGCCAGCAGTAGCTACAGCAATCAGCCCCAGCATTTT
TRBV28,.,.,TRBJ1-1,CASSSPIGREAEAFF,TGTGCCAGCAGCTCACCAATTGGAAGGGAGGCTGAAGCTTTCTTT
TRBV28,TRBD1,.,TRBJ1-2,CASSVVGRGLSYGYTF,TGTGCCAGCAGCGTGGTGGGCAGGGGGCTAAGCTATGGCTACACCTTC
TRBV5-1,TRBD2,.,TRBJ2-1,CASSPTSGYYNEQFF,TGCGCCAGCAGCCCGACTAGCGGATATTACAATGAGCAGTTCTTC
TRBV7-9,.,.,TRBJ1-1,CASSWDSWGTEAFF,TGTGCCAGCAGCTGGGACTCTTGGGGCACTGAAGCTTTCTTT
TRBV4-2,TRBD1,.,TRBJ2-2,CASSQEQGANTGELFF,TGTGCCAGCAGCCAGGAACAGGGGGCGAACACCGGGGAGCTGTTTTTT
TRBV5-4,.,once,TRBJ2-1,CASSLKQGSGGEQFF,TGTGCCAGCAGCTTGAAACAGGGTTCGGGAGGTGAGCAGTTCTTC
TRBV6-6,.,once,TRBJ1-5,CASSTGLYSNQPQHF,TGTGCCAGCAGTACGGGGTTATATAGCAATCAGCCCCAGCATTTT